Listed below are T cell receptor beta chains from one sample, sequenced in a study of technical replicates of blood from a handful of donors. Generated by immunoSEQ multiplex PCR, the TCRdb table keeps only in-frame clones and is missing some. The table has roughly 76,000 clones, approximately 91% seen once. Input material: T cells isolated from PBMCs. All receptors derive from a human donor in good health. Some clones in this sample may be carry-over from other donors' samples. CDR3s include the opening cysteine and the closing phenylalanine or tryptophan. Fields, in order: clone size, V gene, D gene, J gene, CDR3 protein, CDR3 DNA. The D gene is left open where the match is weak. Some rows have no size entry. The others give once, few or many, or a class for an expanded clone.

clone_size: .
v_call: TRBV6-1
d_call: TRBD2
j_call: TRBJ2-2
cdr3_aa: CASSGPGLAGERTGELFF
cdr3_nt: TGTGCCAGCAGTGGCCCCGGACTAGCGGGAGAGCGCACCGGGGAGCTGTTTTTT

clone_size: .
v_call: TRBV19
d_call: TRBD1
j_call: TRBJ1-1
cdr3_aa: CASSKQGYIWEGAFF
cdr3_nt: TGTGCCAGTAGTAAACAGGGGTACATATGGGAAGGAGCTTTCTTT

clone_size: once
v_call: TRBV10-3
d_call: .
j_call: TRBJ2-5
cdr3_aa: CAISGVGGQETQYF
cdr3_nt: TGTGCCATCAGCGGGGTGGGGGGCCAAGAGACCCAGTACTTC

clone_size: once
v_call: TRBV6-1
d_call: .
j_call: TRBJ2-1
cdr3_aa: CASTGTLFDNEQFF
cdr3_nt: TGTGCCAGTACAGGGACCCTCTTCGACAATGAGCAGTTCTTC

clone_size: .
v_call: TRBV29-1
d_call: TRBD1
j_call: TRBJ2-7
cdr3_aa: CSVPGQGYEQYF
cdr3_nt: TGCAGCGTCCCGGGACAGGGCTACGAGCAGTACTTC

clone_size: .
v_call: TRBV30
d_call: .
j_call: TRBJ2-5
cdr3_aa: CAWSVQQETRYF
cdr3_nt: TGTGCCTGGAGTGTACAGCAAGAGACCCGGTACTTC

clone_size: .
v_call: TRBV6-1
d_call: .
j_call: TRBJ1-1
cdr3_aa: CATLQMPNTEAFF
cdr3_nt: TGTGCCACCTTACAGATGCCGAACACTGAAGCTTTCTTT

clone_size: .
v_call: TRBV5-6
d_call: TRBD1
j_call: TRBJ2-7
cdr3_aa: CASEGQGYEQYF
cdr3_nt: TGTGCCAGCGAAGGACAGGGCTACGAGCAGTACTTC

clone_size: .
v_call: TRBV10-3
d_call: .
j_call: TRBJ1-1
cdr3_aa: CAISESGGENTEAFF
cdr3_nt: TGTGCCATCAGTGAGTCGGGGGGAGAGAACACTGAAGCTTTCTTT

clone_size: once
v_call: TRBV11-3
d_call: TRBD2
j_call: TRBJ2-7
cdr3_aa: CASSLSGFSSGKTYEQYF
cdr3_nt: TGTGCCAGCAGCTTATCAGGGTTCTCTAGCGGGAAGACCTACGAGCAGTACTTC

clone_size: .
v_call: TRBV18
d_call: TRBD1
j_call: TRBJ1-2
cdr3_aa: CASSQNGQGAPGYTF
cdr3_nt: TGTGCCAGCTCACAAAACGGGCAGGGGGCGCCCGGCTACACCTTC

clone_size: once
v_call: TRBV4-2
d_call: TRBD2
j_call: TRBJ2-7
cdr3_aa: CASSYKGLAGEQYF
cdr3_nt: TGTGCCAGCAGCTATAAGGGACTAGCCGGCGAGCAGTACTTC

clone_size: .
v_call: TRBV2
d_call: TRBD1
j_call: TRBJ2-7
cdr3_aa: CAKTGKGYEQYF
cdr3_nt: TGTGCCAAGACAGGGAAGGGGTACGAGCAGTACTTC

clone_size: few
v_call: TRBV29-1
d_call: TRBD1
j_call: TRBJ2-5
cdr3_aa: CSAGGSETQYF
cdr3_nt: TGCAGCGCAGGGGGTTCAGAGACCCAGTACTTC

clone_size: .
v_call: TRBV11-3
d_call: TRBD1
j_call: TRBJ2-7
cdr3_aa: CASSYRAGTGVYEQYF
cdr3_nt: TGTGCCAGCAGTTATCGCGCCGGGACAGGGGTCTACGAGCAGTACTTC

clone_size: .
v_call: TRBV27
d_call: .
j_call: TRBJ2-6
cdr3_aa: CASSPSGSGANVLTF
cdr3_nt: TGTGCCAGCAGTCCGTCAGGGTCTGGGGCCAACGTCCTGACTTTC

clone_size: .
v_call: TRBV19
d_call: .
j_call: TRBJ2-7
cdr3_aa: CASLGANYEQYF
cdr3_nt: TGTGCCAGTTTGGGAGCTAATTACGAGCAGTACTTC

clone_size: .
v_call: TRBV2
d_call: .
j_call: TRBJ1-1
cdr3_aa: CASMAENTEAFF
cdr3_nt: TGTGCCAGCATGGCAGAGAACACTGAAGCTTTCTTT

clone_size: .
v_call: TRBV9
d_call: .
j_call: TRBJ2-7
cdr3_aa: CASSLRGTFPYEQYF
cdr3_nt: TGTGCCAGCAGCCTCAGAGGGACTTTTCCCTACGAGCAGTACTTC

clone_size: .
v_call: TRBV28
d_call: TRBD1
j_call: TRBJ2-7
cdr3_aa: CASSLAGTGIYEQYF
cdr3_nt: TGTGCCAGCAGTCTAGCCGGGACAGGGATCTACGAGCAGTACTTC

clone_size: .
v_call: TRBV9
d_call: TRBD2
j_call: TRBJ2-2
cdr3_aa: CASSVAWRESGELFF
cdr3_nt: TGTGCCAGCAGCGTAGCCTGGCGGGAGTCCGGGGAGCTGTTTTTT

clone_size: .
v_call: TRBV9
d_call: .
j_call: TRBJ2-3
cdr3_aa: CASSANTGSKRTDTQYF
cdr3_nt: TGTGCCAGCAGCGCAAACACAGGTTCGAAACGCACAGATACGCAGTATTTT

clone_size: .
v_call: TRBV20-1
d_call: .
j_call: TRBJ2-7
cdr3_aa: CSAGHYEQYF
cdr3_nt: TGCAGTGCTGGACACTACGAGCAGTACTTC

clone_size: .
v_call: TRBV11-3
d_call: TRBD2
j_call: TRBJ2-7
cdr3_aa: CASNQRTSGIYEQYF
cdr3_nt: TGTGCCAGCAACCAGCGGACTAGCGGAATCTACGAGCAGTACTTC

clone_size: .
v_call: TRBV9
d_call: TRBD1
j_call: TRBJ1-4
cdr3_aa: CASSPRDRGDEKLFF
cdr3_nt: TGTGCCAGCAGCCCCCGGGACAGGGGAGATGAAAAACTGTTTTTT

clone_size: once
v_call: TRBV5-6
d_call: .
j_call: TRBJ2-5
cdr3_aa: CASSHSGGITWGTQYF
cdr3_nt: TGTGCCAGCAGCCACTCCGGCGGGATTACGTGGGGGACCCAGTACTTC

clone_size: .
v_call: TRBV27
d_call: TRBD2
j_call: TRBJ2-2
cdr3_aa: CASSWSRRERTGELFF
cdr3_nt: TGTGCCAGCAGTTGGTCCAGGCGGGAGAGGACCGGGGAGCTGTTTTTT

clone_size: .
v_call: TRBV27
d_call: .
j_call: TRBJ2-1
cdr3_aa: CASSRRTGRDEQFF
cdr3_nt: TGTGCCAGCAGTAGAAGGACAGGGAGGGATGAGCAGTTCTTC

clone_size: .
v_call: TRBV30
d_call: TRBD1
j_call: TRBJ1-1
cdr3_aa: CAWSVYRGTEAFF
cdr3_nt: TGTGCCTGGAGTGTATACAGGGGAACTGAAGCTTTCTTT

clone_size: .
v_call: TRBV7-2
d_call: TRBD1
j_call: TRBJ2-5
cdr3_aa: CASTLKDRAVETQYF
cdr3_nt: TGTGCCAGCACCCTTAAGGACAGGGCAGTAGAGACCCAGTACTTC

clone_size: .
v_call: TRBV6-6
d_call: .
j_call: TRBJ2-3
cdr3_aa: CASSYTLGESTDTQYF
cdr3_nt: TGTGCCAGCAGTTACACCCTGGGCGAGAGCACAGATACGCAGTATTTT

clone_size: .
v_call: TRBV6-5
d_call: TRBD2
j_call: TRBJ2-7
cdr3_aa: CASSYGGSLNEQYF
cdr3_nt: TGTGCCAGCAGTTACGGCGGGAGTCTGAACGAGCAGTACTTC

clone_size: once
v_call: TRBV18
d_call: TRBD1
j_call: TRBJ1-2
cdr3_aa: CASSPPGQAHGYTF
cdr3_nt: TGTGCCAGCTCACCTCCGGGACAGGCTCATGGCTACACCTTC

clone_size: .
v_call: TRBV7-3
d_call: .
j_call: TRBJ1-2
cdr3_aa: CASSGSRGGYTF
cdr3_nt: TGTGCCAGCAGCGGATCCAGGGGTGGCTACACCTTC

clone_size: .
v_call: TRBV11-2
d_call: .
j_call: TRBJ1-6
cdr3_aa: CASSLQNSPLHF
cdr3_nt: TGTGCCAGCAGCTTACAAAATTCACCCCTCCACTTT

clone_size: once
v_call: TRBV7-2
d_call: .
j_call: TRBJ2-6
cdr3_aa: CASSSGAGANVLTF
cdr3_nt: TGTGCCAGCAGCTCAGGGGCTGGGGCCAACGTCCTGACTTTC

clone_size: few
v_call: TRBV29-1
d_call: .
j_call: TRBJ1-1
cdr3_aa: CSVHRSSSNTEAFF
cdr3_nt: TGCAGCGTCCACAGGTCCTCCTCTAACACTGAAGCTTTCTTT

clone_size: .
v_call: TRBV15
d_call: .
j_call: TRBJ1-1
cdr3_aa: CATSRGTGMNTEAFF
cdr3_nt: TGTGCCACCAGCAGAGGAACAGGTATGAACACTGAAGCTTTCTTT

clone_size: .
v_call: TRBV11-2
d_call: TRBD1
j_call: TRBJ2-7
cdr3_aa: CASSLGQGWDEQYF
cdr3_nt: TGTGCCAGCAGCTTAGGACAGGGCTGGGACGAGCAGTACTTC